This entry lists 3 T cell receptor beta chains sequenced from one sample in a study of cytomegalovirus exposure and HLA in healthy donors. The PCR ran on 60 Vbeta and 13 Jbeta primers. Sequencing was performed with immunoSEQ multiplex PCR; in TCRdb, only in-frame clones are kept and a portion is missing. The data contain 100,000 to 150,000 clones, 70% to 85% of them singletons. Sequencing was carried out using PBMCs. These receptors originate from a male donor in good health and CMV-seropositive.

This chain joins TRBV5-1 and TRBJ2-1; possibly TRBD1 for D (6 bases). The V and J ends lost 4 bases and 8 bases respectively, with 16 bases between them. Per the germline V gene, CDR1 is SGHRS and CDR2 is YFSETQ. CDR3 length: 14 amino acids. CDR3 residues: CASSPTGFRDEQFF. DNA for the CDR3: TGCGCCAGCAGCCCGACAGGATTTAGGGATGAGCAGTTCTTC. Full variable domain (rest looked up from reference TRBV5-1 and TRBJ2-1): KAGVTQTPRYLIKTRGQQVTLSCSPISGHRSVSWYQQTPGQGLQFLFEYFSETQRNKGNFPGRFSGRQFSNSRSEMNVSTLELGDSALYLCASSPTGFRDEQFFGPGTRLTVL.

This clone was counted between two and nine times. The rearrangement joins TRBV7-9 to TRBJ1-2; D not certain. Trimming cost V 5 bases and J 7 bases, with 14 bases left between them. Germline V CDR1 and CDR2: SEHNR, FQNEAQ (reference sequence). This CDR3 is 13 amino acids long. CDR3 region: CASSRREAGGYTF. Here the CDR3 DNA reads TGTGCCAGCAGCCGAAGGGAGGCGGGTGGCTACACCTTC.

This clone was observed a few times. The J gene is TRBJ2-3, the V gene TRBV10-3, with 8 positions matching TRBD2. CDR3 length: 18 amino acids. Trimming took 5 bases from V and 0 from J; bases not matched to a gene: 13. Germline CDR1 reads ENHRY; CDR2 reads SYGVKD. The CDR3 loop reads CAISFVLAGPNSTDTQYF. For the CDR3, the DNA is TGTGCCATCAGTTTCGTTTTAGCGGGGCCGAATAGCACAGATACGCAGTATTTT.